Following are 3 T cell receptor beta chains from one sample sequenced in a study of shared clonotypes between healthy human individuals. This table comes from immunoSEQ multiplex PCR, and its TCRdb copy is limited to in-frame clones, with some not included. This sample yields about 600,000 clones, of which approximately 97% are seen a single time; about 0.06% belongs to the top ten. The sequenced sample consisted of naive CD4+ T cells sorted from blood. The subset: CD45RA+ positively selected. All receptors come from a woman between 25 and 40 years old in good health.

CDR3 DNA sequence: TGTGCCAGCAGCCAACTAGCGGGGCCCTCCTACAATGAGCAGTTCTTC. Protein product: CASSQLAGPSYNEQFF. The V call is TRBV11-2, the J call TRBJ2-1; TRBD2 agrees at 10 bases. This CDR3 has 16 amino acids. The trim removed 5 bases at V and 0 bases at J, leaving 4 bases unmatched. The germline V gene encodes CDR1 SGHAT and CDR2 FQNNGV. The full variable domain, with the rest looked up from reference TRBV11-2 and TRBJ2-1, is EAGVAQSPRYKIIEKRQSVAFWCNPISGHATLYWYQQILGQGPKLLIQFQNNGVVDDSQLPKDRFSAERLKGVDSTLKIQPAKLEDSAVYLCASSQLAGPSYNEQFFGPGTRLTVL.

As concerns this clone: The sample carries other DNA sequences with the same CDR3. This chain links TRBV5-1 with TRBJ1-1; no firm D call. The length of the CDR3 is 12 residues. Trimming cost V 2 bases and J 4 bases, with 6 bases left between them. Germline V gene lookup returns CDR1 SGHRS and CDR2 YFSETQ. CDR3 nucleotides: TGCGCCAGCAGCTTCAGTGGCACTGAAGCTTTCTTT. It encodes CASSFSGTEAFF.

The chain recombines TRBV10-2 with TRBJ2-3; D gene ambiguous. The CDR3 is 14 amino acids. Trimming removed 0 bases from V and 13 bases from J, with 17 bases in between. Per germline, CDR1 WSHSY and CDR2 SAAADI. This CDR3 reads CASSESGPPIRKYF. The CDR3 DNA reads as TGCGCCAGCAGTGAGTCGGGCCCCCCCATACGCAAGTATTTT.